These 22 T cell receptor beta chains originate from one sample sequenced in a study of T cells in Graves' hyperthyroidism and ophthalmopathy. Amplification of TCR beta CDR3 regions was performed using RNA transcripts as template. The HTBI primer set served for first-round RT-PCR of the TCR CDR3. MiXCR, applied by TCRdb to the multiplex PCR reads, yields one record per CDR3 protein. Among over 550,000 distinct CDR3 sequences listed, 16% were seen once. Sequenced sample: blood. Source of these receptors: a woman between 18 and 30 years old with Graves' hyperthyroidism.

The rearrangement links TRBV6-1 to TRBJ2-7; 8 nucleotides match TRBD1. The CDR3 sequence is 14 residues long. Trimming cost V 5 bases and J 8 bases; bases outside gene matches: 11. Per germline, CDR1 MNHNS and CDR2 SASEGT. Here the CDR3 reads CASSYTTGVNKQYF. Here the CDR3 DNA reads TGTGCCAGCAGTTATACGACAGGGGTTAACAAGCAGTACTTC.

This clonotype was seen ten or more times. This chain links TRBV2 with TRBJ2-7; no reliable D call. Deletions cut 1 base from V and 4 bases from J, with 2 bases between. Germline-derived CDR1 and CDR2 are SNHLY and FYNNEI. The CDR3 is 11 amino acids. The CDR3 protein is CASSEGYEQYF. DNA for the CDR3: TGTGCCAGCAGTGAAGGGTACGAGCAGTACTTC.

The chain employs TRBV11-3 and TRBJ1-1; D is ambiguous. This CDR3 is built from 16 residues. Looked up from germline, CDR1 is SGHNT and CDR2 is YENEEA. V lost 3 bases, J lost 5 bases, and 19 bases lay in between. The CDR3 DNA sequence: TGTGCCAGCAGCTTCTCGGGATGGGCAAAAAGAACTGAAGCTTTCTTT. Protein sequence: CASSFSGWAKRTEAFF.

This rearrangement joins TRBV20-1 to TRBJ2-7, with 11 nucleotides matching TRBD1. The CDR3 extends over 14 amino acids. Germline loops: CDR1 DFQATT, CDR2 SNEGSKA (reference sequence). Germline trimming cut 6 bases from V and 6 bases from J; bases unmatched to any gene: 10. CDR3 sequence reads: CSAKSWDRGGEQYF. CDR3 coding DNA: TGCAGTGCCAAGAGTTGGGACAGGGGGGGCGAGCAGTACTTC.

This clonotype showed up just a few times. The V call is TRBV15, the J call TRBJ1-2; possible D gene TRBD1, 5 bases. V gave up 0 bases and J gave up 3 bases, with 14 bases separating them. The CDR3 covers 16 residues. CDR1 and CDR2 from the germline V gene are LNHNV and YYDKDF (reference sequence). The chain's CDR3 is CATSRDRDGSHYGYTF. The CDR3 DNA is TGTGCCACCAGCAGAGATCGGGACGGAAGTCACTATGGCTACACCTTC.

This clonotype has a count of ten or more. The V gene is TRBV6-2 or TRBV6-3, the J gene TRBJ2-7; maybe TRBD1 (6 bases). The CDR3 runs 13 residues. V lost 10 bases to trimming and J lost 0 bases, with 13 bases between them. The germline CDR1 and CDR2 sequences are MNHEY and SVGEGT. This CDR3 reads CATGTGTSYEQYF. The DNA of the CDR3 is TGTGCCACCGGAACAGGGACCTCCTACGAGCAGTACTTC.

The J gene is TRBJ1-1, the V gene TRBV6-2 or TRBV6-3; no clear D gene. Germline V gene data show CDR1 as MNHEY and CDR2 as SVGEGT. V dropped 7 bases and J dropped 9 bases, with 18 bases sitting between them. This CDR3 has 13 amino acids. The CDR3 sequence: CASNPKMYGKAFF. The CDR3 nucleotides read TGTGCCAGCAACCCGAAAATGTACGGAAAAGCTTTCTTT.

This clonotype has just a few counts. The chain employs TRBV29-1 and TRBJ2-7; TRBD1 is a possible D gene (5 bases). The CDR3 has 16 amino acids. CDR1 is SQVTM and CDR2 is ANQGSEA in the germline V gene. The V gene lost 6 bases and the J gene lost 4 bases, with 25 bases spanning the gap. This CDR3 is CSVPERASPRGYEQYF. The CDR3 region has the DNA TGCAGCGTACCAGAACGGGCATCACCAAGGGGTTACGAGCAGTACTTC.

The chain joins TRBV6-2 or TRBV6-3 to TRBJ1-5, with D uncertain. This CDR3 is built from 14 residues. CDR1 is MNHEY, CDR2 SVGEGT, per germline. Trimming took off 5 bases at V and 3 bases at J, with 11 bases between the two ends. The DNA of the CDR3 is TGTGCCAGCAGTAAAGACGGATACAATCAGCCCCAGCATTTT. Translating gives CASSKDGYNQPQHF.

CDR3 coding DNA: TGTGCCAGTAGTATTTTAGCGGGAGGTAACACAGATACGCAGTATTTT. Amino acid sequence: CASSILAGGNTDTQYF. The chain employs TRBV19 and TRBJ2-3; 10 nucleotides line up with TRBD2. This CDR3 has 16 residues. Germline CDR1 reads LNHDA; CDR2 reads SQIVND (reference sequence). V dropped 3 bases and J dropped 2; count of bases not matched to a gene: 5.

V and J are TRBV5-1 and TRBJ2-7; D is perhaps TRBD2 (7 bases). Deletions cut 0 bases from V and 4 bases from J, with 20 bases between. CDR1 is SGHRS and CDR2 is YFSETQ in the germline V gene. This CDR3 region has 17 residues. In DNA, the CDR3 is TGCGCCAGCAGCTTGGTCCCCGCGGGGGCGGTATCGTACGAGCAGTACTTC. As protein: CASSLVPAGAVSYEQYF.

This chain uses TRBV5-1 with TRBJ1-2; D ambiguous. Trimming cost V 0 bases and J 8 bases, with 14 bases left between them. This CDR3 region has 14 residues. CDR1 and CDR2 (germline): SGHRS, YFSETQ. The CDR3, as DNA: TGCGCCAGCAGCTTGGTAGTCTTCTCCTTGGGCTACACCTTC. This gives the protein CASSLVVFSLGYTF.

This chain uses TRBV11-2 with TRBJ2-1; 7 nucleotides align to TRBD2. V shed 0 bases, J shed 8 bases, and the junction held 7 bases outside the gene matches. The germline V gene encodes CDR1 SGHAT and CDR2 FQNNGV. This CDR3 spans 15 amino acids. The CDR3 region is CASSLDPGGSYEQFF. DNA of the CDR3: TGTGCCAGCAGCTTAGATCCCGGCGGGAGCTATGAGCAGTTCTTC. The full variable domain, rest sourced from reference TRBV11-2 and TRBJ2-1, is EAGVAQSPRYKIIEKRQSVAFWCNPISGHATLYWYQQILGQGPKLLIQFQNNGVVDDSQLPKDRFSAERLKGVDSTLKIQPAKLEDSAVYLCASSLDPGGSYEQFFGPGTRLTVL.

This clonotype came up many times. The chain recombines TRBV12-3 or TRBV12-4 with TRBJ2-7; 7 bases align to TRBD1. V gave up 6 bases and J gave up 2 bases; unmatched junction bases: 10. This CDR3 has 15 amino acids. The DNA of the CDR3 is TGTGCCAGCAGCCCCCAGGGGGTCAAACCCTACGAGCAGTACTTC. It translates to CASSPQGVKPYEQYF.

This clonotype was detected only a few times. The chain combines TRBV27 with TRBJ1-5; tentative D call: TRBD1 (5 bases). CDR3 size: 14 residues. The germline V gene encodes CDR1 MNHEY and CDR2 SMNVEV (reference sequence). V was cut by 5 bases and J by 6 bases, with 14 bases left in between. The CDR3 bases are TGTGCCAGCAGTACACAGGCGTGGGGTCAGCCCCAGCATTTT. Residues: CASSTQAWGQPQHF.

This clonotype was seen a handful of times. The chain joins TRBV5-1 to TRBJ1-2; unclear D gene. Trimming left V 2 bases short and J 3 bases short, with 11 bases between. The CDR3 extends over 14 amino acids. CDR1 and CDR2 (germline): SGHRS, YFSETQ. The chain's CDR3 is CASSFSGPHYGYTF. The CDR3 DNA follows: TGCGCCAGCAGCTTTTCTGGGCCCCACTATGGCTACACCTTC.

The chain couples TRBV19 to TRBJ1-2; 9 bases are shared with TRBD1. The CDR3 is made up of 14 amino acids. Germline assignment: CDR1 LNHDA and CDR2 SQIVND (reference sequence). With V trimmed by 7 bases and J by 3 bases, 6 bases remained unmatched. The chain's CDR3 is CASNTGGWHYGYTF. CDR3 in DNA: TGTGCCAGTAATACAGGGGGCTGGCACTATGGCTACACCTTC.

The sample holds a few counts of this clonotype. This chain uses TRBV12-3 or TRBV12-4 with TRBJ2-5; 7 nucleotides agree with TRBD2. Losses at the gene ends were 4 bases for V and 2 bases for J; bases not matched to a gene: 7. The CDR3 spans 15 residues. CDR3 in amino acids: CASSYQAGNQETQYF. For the CDR3, the DNA is TGTGCCAGCAGTTACCAAGCGGGAAATCAAGAGACCCAGTACTTC.

On this clonotype itself: An end of the junction differs from the germline gene, which may be a read error. The rearrangement joins TRBV12-3 or TRBV12-4 to TRBJ2-2; 8 bases agree with TRBD1. The CDR3 spans 16 residues. CDR3 protein: CASSPGTGGDTEELFF. CDR3 nucleotide sequence: TGTGCCAGCAGTCCAGGGACAGGCGGTGATACCGAGGAGCTGTTTTTT.

There are many counts of this clonotype. The V gene is TRBV30, the J gene TRBJ1-5; weak D call: TRBD1 (6 bases). The CDR3 has 13 amino acids. Deletions cut 2 bases from V and 7 bases from J, with 12 bases between. Germline V gene sequence: CDR1 GTSNPN, CDR2 SVGIG (reference sequence). The CDR3 DNA reads TGTGCCTGGAGTCAGGGGACCGAACAGCCCCAGCATTTT. Residues: CAWSQGTEQPQHF.

Worth noting for this clonotype: Possible read error: a much larger clone is one base away. V usage is TRBV2 and J usage is TRBJ1-6; D might be TRBD1 (6 bases). Germline V gene data show CDR1 as SNHLY and CDR2 as FYNNEI. With 6 bases removed from V and 7 bases from J, the gap between germline ends came to 19 bases. The CDR3 extends over 16 amino acids. The CDR3 sequence is CASSWGRGRENSPLHF. The CDR3, as DNA: TGTGCCAGCAGCTGGGGGCGCGGCAGGGAGAATTCACCCCTCCACTTT.

Many counts were recorded for this clonotype. The J gene is TRBJ2-7, the V gene TRBV7-2, with 14 positions matching TRBD2. Germline V gene sequence: CDR1 SGHTA, CDR2 FQGNSA. The trim removed 5 bases at V and 4 bases at J, leaving 4 bases unmatched. This CDR3 is built from 15 residues. This chain's CDR3 is CASSPRLAGGYEQYF. CDR3 DNA sequence: TGTGCCAGCAGCCCGAGACTAGCGGGAGGGTACGAGCAGTACTTC.